Listed below are T cell receptor beta chains from one sample, sequenced in a study of lymphopenia after photon versus proton radiotherapy. Only in-frame clones appear in the TCRdb table, and some are missing; sequencing was by immunoSEQ multiplex PCR. The data contain about 65,000 clones, 75% to 90% of them singletons. The starting material was peripheral blood, obtained from a patient treated with proton-based radiotherapy. The receptors were gathered from an elderly man with esophageal cancer. The CDR3 runs from the conserved cysteine through the conserved F or W. A D gene is named only where the DNA matches it firmly. Size values are once, few and many counts, or a class for expanded clones, and some rows have none.

D gene	clone size	J gene	V gene	CDR3 DNA	CDR3 protein
.	.	TRBJ2-7	TRBV6-1	TGTGCCAGCGGCCGCCATGGGTCCTACGAGCAGTACTTC	CASGRHGSYEQYF
.	.	TRBJ1-6	TRBV10-3	TGTGCCACACGGGAAGGACGGCTTAGCTCCTATAATTCACCCCTCCACTTT	CATREGRLSSYNSPLHF
.	.	TRBJ1-4	TRBV4-1	TGCGCCAGCAGCCAAGGGGCTGGTAATGAAAAACTGTTTTTT	CASSQGAGNEKLFF
.	.	TRBJ2-7	TRBV27	TGTGCCAGCAGATCTCTGCGGGGGCTCTACGAGCAGTACTTC	CASRSLRGLYEQYF
TRBD1	.	TRBJ1-5	TRBV10-3	TGTGCCATCAGTGGAGGGGGCACCGATGTTCAGCCCCAGCATTTT	CAISGGGTDVQPQHF
.	once	TRBJ1-6	TRBV10-3	TGTGCCATCAGCCCGGACAAAACCTATAATTCACCCCTCCACTTT	CAISPDKTYNSPLHF
TRBD2	.	TRBJ2-1	TRBV14	TGTGCCAGCAGCCCTCTAACTAGCGGGGCACACAATGAGCAGTTCTTC	CASSPLTSGAHNEQFF
TRBD2	.	TRBJ2-5	TRBV7-2	TGTGCCAGCAGCTTAGTCGAACTAGCGGGAGGAGAGACCCAGTACTTC	CASSLVELAGGETQYF
.	.	TRBJ2-7	TRBV11-3	TGTGCCAGCAGCTTAGGGGTTCTGCCCTACGAGCAGTACTTC	CASSLGVLPYEQYF
.	.	TRBJ2-7	TRBV10-1	TGCGCCAGCAGCTCCGGGACGGCGGTAGGGGGGCAGTACTTC	CASSSGTAVGGQYF
.	.	TRBJ2-3	TRBV7-2	TGTGCCAGCAGCCAGGGGCGTTCTAGCACAGATACGCAGTATTTT	CASSQGRSSTDTQYF
.	.	TRBJ2-3	TRBV14	TGTGCCAGCAGCCCTCTCCGGGGGACAATGGGTACAGATACGCAGTATTTT	CASSPLRGTMGTDTQYF
.	.	TRBJ1-1	TRBV5-5	TGTGCCAGCAGCTATTCGGGCACAGGTACTGGTTTCTTT	CASSYSGTGTGFF
.	.	TRBJ1-5	TRBV27	TGTGCCAGCAGTCCCTCGACCTTTAATCAGCCCCAGCATTTT	CASSPSTFNQPQHF
.	.	TRBJ1-4	TRBV11-2	TGTGCCAGCAGCCCTGCCAGGGTAGGGGAAAAACTGTTTTTT	CASSPARVGEKLFF
.	.	TRBJ2-7	TRBV7-9	TGTGCCAGCAGAGGAAGGGAAGGGACCTACGAGCAGTACTTC	CASRGREGTYEQYF
.	.	TRBJ1-6	TRBV5-4	TGTGCCAGCGGTCCTGATTATAATTCACCCCTCCACTTT	CASGPDYNSPLHF
TRBD1	.	TRBJ1-2	TRBV19	TGTGCCAGTAGTATAGCCGCGGGACAGCATAACTATGGCTACACCTTC	CASSIAAGQHNYGYTF
TRBD1	.	TRBJ1-6	TRBV7-9	TGTGCCAGCAGCTCATCCGGGACAGAAGTCGGTTCACCCCTCCACTTT	CASSSSGTEVGSPLHF
TRBD2	.	TRBJ2-5	TRBV6-5	TGTGCCAGCACTGGACTAGCGGGAGTGGAGACCCAGTACTTC	CASTGLAGVETQYF
.	once	TRBJ1-4	TRBV23-1	TGCGCCAGCAGTCAATCGACCCCGTATCGAGCTCCCCGGGGTGAAAAACTGTTTTTT	CASSQSTPYRAPRGEKLFF
TRBD2	.	TRBJ2-4	TRBV7-9	TGTGCCAGCAGCCGTGACCGACTAGCGGTAAACATTCAGTACTTC	CASSRDRLAVNIQYF
TRBD1	few	TRBJ2-4	TRBV6-5	TGTGCCAGCAGCAGACAGGGGACGGCCAAAAACATTCAGTACTTC	CASSRQGTAKNIQYF
TRBD2	.	TRBJ2-7	TRBV11-2	TGTGCCAGCAGCGTAACTAGCGGGAGGGCCTCCTACGAGCAGTACTTC	CASSVTSGRASYEQYF
TRBD1	once	TRBJ1-2	TRBV19	TGTGCCAGTAGTATAGCCGGACAGGGGGCTGGCTACACCTTC	CASSIAGQGAGYTF
.	.	TRBJ2-5	TRBV27	TGTGCCAGCAGCGTGCTACAAGAGACCCAGTACTTC	CASSVLQETQYF
.	.	TRBJ1-2	TRBV6-4	TGTGCCAGCAGTGACGGCCGCCGCTATGGCTACACCTTC	CASSDGRRYGYTF
TRBD2	once	TRBJ2-2	TRBV5-1	TGCGCCAGCAGCTTGTTTGTTGGTAGCGGGGGATCGAACACCGGGGAGCTGTTTTTT	CASSLFVGSGGSNTGELFF
.	.	TRBJ1-6	TRBV5-4	TGTGCCAGCAGGCCGGAGGGTACTTCACCCCTCCACTTT	CASRPEGTSPLHF
.	.	TRBJ2-5	TRBV7-2	TGTGCCAGCAGCTTAGTGGGTGTTGAGACCCAGTACTTC	CASSLVGVETQYF
TRBD1	.	TRBJ1-2	TRBV7-9	TGTGCCAGCAGCCTCACAGGGGGCTATGGCTACACCTTC	CASSLTGGYGYTF
.	.	TRBJ2-7	TRBV18	TGTGCCAGCTCACCAACGTACTACGAGCAGTACTTC	CASSPTYYEQYF
TRBD1	.	TRBJ1-1	TRBV6-6	TGTGCCAGCAGTTTTGGACAGGGGAAAACTGAAGCTTTCTTT	CASSFGQGKTEAFF
TRBD2	.	TRBJ2-5	TRBV7-7	TGTGCTAGCAGCGGGGCCCCCCAAGAGACCCAGTACTTC	CASSGAPQETQYF
.	.	TRBJ1-3	TRBV19	TGTGCCAGTAGTATAACCCCGGAGGATTTGAACACCATATATTTT	CASSITPEDLNTIYF
.	.	TRBJ1-1	TRBV30	TGTGCCCTCTCCTGGTGGACTGAAGCTTTCTTT	CALSWWTEAFF
.	.	TRBJ2-1	TRBV5-1	TGCGCCAGCAGTCCACAGGCTACAAGTGGCTATTACAATGAGCAGTTCTTC	CASSPQATSGYYNEQFF